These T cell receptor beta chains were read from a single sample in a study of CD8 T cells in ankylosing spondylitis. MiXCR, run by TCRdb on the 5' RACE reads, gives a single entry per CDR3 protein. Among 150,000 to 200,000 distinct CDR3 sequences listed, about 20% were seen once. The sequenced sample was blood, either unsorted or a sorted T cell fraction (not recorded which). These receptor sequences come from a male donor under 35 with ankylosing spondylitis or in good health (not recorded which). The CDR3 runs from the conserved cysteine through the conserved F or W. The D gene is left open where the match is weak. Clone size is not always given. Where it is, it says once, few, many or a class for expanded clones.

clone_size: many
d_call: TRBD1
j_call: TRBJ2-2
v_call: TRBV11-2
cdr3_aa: CASSESPQGTGELFF
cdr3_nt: TGTGCCAGCAGCGAAAGCCCACAGGGGACCGGGGAGCTGTTTTTT

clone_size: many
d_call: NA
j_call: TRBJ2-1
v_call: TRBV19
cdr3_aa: CASSISSGGGDEQFF
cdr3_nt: TGTGCCAGTAGTATATCCTCGGGCGGAGGTGATGAGCAGTTCTTC

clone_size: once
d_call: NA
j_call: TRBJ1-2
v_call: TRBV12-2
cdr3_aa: CASRLKDREYGYTF
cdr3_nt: TGTGCAAGTCGCTTAAAAGACAGGGAGTATGGCTACACCTTC

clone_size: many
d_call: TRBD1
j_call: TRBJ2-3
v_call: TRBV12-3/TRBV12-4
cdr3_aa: CATRGPSTDTQYF
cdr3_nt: TGTGCCACCAGGGGGCCTAGCACAGATACGCAGTATTTT

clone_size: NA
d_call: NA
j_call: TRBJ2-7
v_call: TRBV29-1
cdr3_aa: CSVLEQSYEQYF
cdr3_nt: TGCAGCGTTCTCGAACAATCCTACGAGCAGTACTTC

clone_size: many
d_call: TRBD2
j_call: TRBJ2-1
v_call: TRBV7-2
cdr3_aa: CASSFVVGTSGSPLYNEQFF
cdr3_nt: TGTGCCAGCAGCTTTGTCGTTGGGACTAGCGGGAGCCCGCTCTACAATGAGCAGTTCTTC

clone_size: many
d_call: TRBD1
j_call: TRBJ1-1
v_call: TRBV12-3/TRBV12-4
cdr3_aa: CASSPGGAEAFF
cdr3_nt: TGTGCCAGCAGTCCAGGGGGCGCGGAAGCTTTCTTT

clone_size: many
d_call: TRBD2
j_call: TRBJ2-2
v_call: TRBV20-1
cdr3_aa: CSARDLRGLAANTGELFF
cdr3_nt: TGCAGTGCTAGAGATTTGCGGGGACTAGCGGCGAACACCGGGGAGCTGTTTTTT

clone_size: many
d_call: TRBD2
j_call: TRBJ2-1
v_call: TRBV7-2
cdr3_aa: CASSPGLAGGLEQFF
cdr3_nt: TGTGCCAGCAGCCCGGGACTAGCGGGAGGTCTTGAGCAGTTCTTC

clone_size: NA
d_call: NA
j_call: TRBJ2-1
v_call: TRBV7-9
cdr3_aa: CASSLDPTRENEQFF
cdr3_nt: TGTGCCAGCAGCTTAGACCCGACCAGGGAAAATGAGCAGTTCTTC

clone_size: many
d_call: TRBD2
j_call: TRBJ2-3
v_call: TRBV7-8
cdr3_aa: CASSLSLAGVILDTQYF
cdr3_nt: TGTGCCAGCAGCTTAAGTCTAGCGGGAGTGATCTTGGATACGCAGTATTTT

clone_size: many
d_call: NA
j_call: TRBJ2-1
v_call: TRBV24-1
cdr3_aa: CATSVGERPYNEQFF
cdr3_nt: TGTGCCACCAGTGTAGGTGAGCGACCCTACAATGAGCAGTTCTTC

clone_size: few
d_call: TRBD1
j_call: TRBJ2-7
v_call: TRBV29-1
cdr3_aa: CSVASGQGTYEQYF
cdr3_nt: TGCAGCGTTGCCTCGGGACAGGGAACTTACGAGCAGTACTTC

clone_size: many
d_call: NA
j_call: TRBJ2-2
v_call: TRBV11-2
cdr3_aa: CASSRIATGELFF
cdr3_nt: TGTGCCAGCAGCCGGATCGCAACCGGGGAGCTGTTTTTT

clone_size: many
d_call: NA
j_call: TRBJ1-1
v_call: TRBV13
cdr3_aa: CASSELAGTANTEAFF
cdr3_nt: TGTGCCAGCAGCGAGCTTGCCGGGACTGCGAACACTGAAGCTTTCTTT

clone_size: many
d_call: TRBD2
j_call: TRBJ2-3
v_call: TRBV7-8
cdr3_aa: CASSFRLAGGPTDTQYF
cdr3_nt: TGTGCCAGCAGCTTTCGACTAGCGGGAGGGCCGACAGATACGCAGTATTTT

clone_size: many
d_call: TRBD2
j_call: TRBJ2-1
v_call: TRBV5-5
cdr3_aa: CASSTRGGALDEQFF
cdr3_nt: TGTGCCAGCAGCACCCGGGGGGGGGCTCTAGATGAGCAGTTCTTC

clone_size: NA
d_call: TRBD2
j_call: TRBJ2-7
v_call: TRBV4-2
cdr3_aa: CASSQETSGSYEQYF
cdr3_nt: TGTGCCAGCAGCCAAGAGACTAGCGGGTCTTACGAGCAGTACTTC

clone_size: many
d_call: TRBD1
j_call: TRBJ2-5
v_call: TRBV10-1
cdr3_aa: CASSDRIWTGGRQETQYF
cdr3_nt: TGCGCCAGCAGTGATCGGATATGGACAGGGGGCCGGCAAGAGACCCAGTACTTC

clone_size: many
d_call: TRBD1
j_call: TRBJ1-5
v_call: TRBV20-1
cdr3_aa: CSAPTGAGGNQPQHF
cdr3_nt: TGCAGTGCTCCAACAGGGGCCGGGGGTAATCAGCCCCAGCATTTT

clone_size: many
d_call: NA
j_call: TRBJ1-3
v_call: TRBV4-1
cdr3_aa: CASSPRDTAGNTIYF
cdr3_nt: TGCGCCAGCAGCCCTCGGGACACCGCGGGAAACACCATATATTTT

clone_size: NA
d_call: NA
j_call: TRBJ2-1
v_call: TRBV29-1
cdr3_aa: CSVEEEQFF
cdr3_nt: TGCAGCGTTGAAGAGGAGCAGTTCTTC

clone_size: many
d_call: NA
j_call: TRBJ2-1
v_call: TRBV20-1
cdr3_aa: CSAPGTTRVEQFF
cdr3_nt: TGCAGTGCTCCTGGGACCACCCGGGTTGAGCAGTTCTTC

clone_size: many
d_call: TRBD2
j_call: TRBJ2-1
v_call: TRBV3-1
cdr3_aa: CASSQDPASGSSTFF
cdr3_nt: TGTGCCAGCAGCCAAGATCCGGCTAGCGGGAGTAGTACCTTCTTC

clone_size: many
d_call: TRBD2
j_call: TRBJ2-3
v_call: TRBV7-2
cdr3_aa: CASSLVGIAGVSLKGGTDTQYF
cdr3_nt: TGTGCCAGCAGCTTAGTTGGGATAGCGGGAGTTTCCCTCAAGGGCGGCACAGATACGCAGTATTTT

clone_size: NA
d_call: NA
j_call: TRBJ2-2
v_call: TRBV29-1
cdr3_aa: CSVPSEGGGELFF
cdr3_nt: TGCAGCGTCCCCTCGGAAGGGGGTGGGGAGCTGTTTTTT

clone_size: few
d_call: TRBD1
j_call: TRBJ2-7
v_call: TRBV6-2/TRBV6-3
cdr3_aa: CASGDSLYEQYF
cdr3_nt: TGTGCCAGCGGGGACAGCTTATACGAGCAGTACTTC

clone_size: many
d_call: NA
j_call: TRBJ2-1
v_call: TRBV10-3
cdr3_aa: CAISGAGRSYNEQFF
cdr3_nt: TGTGCCATCAGTGGCGCTGGAAGATCCTACAATGAGCAGTTCTTC

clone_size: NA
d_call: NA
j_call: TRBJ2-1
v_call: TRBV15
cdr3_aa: CATTYRGSNEQFF
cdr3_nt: TGTGCCACCACATACCGGGGGAGCAATGAGCAGTTCTTC

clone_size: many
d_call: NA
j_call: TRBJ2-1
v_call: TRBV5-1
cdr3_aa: CASSLDGVSYNEQFF
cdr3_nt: TGCGCCAGCAGCTTGGATGGTGTATCCTACAATGAGCAGTTCTTC

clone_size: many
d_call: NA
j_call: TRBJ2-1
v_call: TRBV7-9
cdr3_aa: CASSFLPIEQFF
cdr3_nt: TGTGCCAGCAGCTTCTTACCTATTGAGCAGTTCTTC

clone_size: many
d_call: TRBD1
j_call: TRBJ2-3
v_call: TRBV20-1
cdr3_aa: CSATDRVTDTQYF
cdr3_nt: TGCAGTGCTACGGACAGGGTCACAGATACGCAGTATTTT

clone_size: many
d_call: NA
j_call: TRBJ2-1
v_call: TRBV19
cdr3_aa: CASSTDGSYNEQFF
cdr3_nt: TGTGCCAGTAGTACAGACGGCTCCTACAATGAGCAGTTCTTC

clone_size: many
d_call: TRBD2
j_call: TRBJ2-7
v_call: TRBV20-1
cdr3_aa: CSATPGLAGGAYEQYF
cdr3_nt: TGCAGTGCCACACCGGGACTAGCGGGAGGAGCCTACGAGCAGTACTTC

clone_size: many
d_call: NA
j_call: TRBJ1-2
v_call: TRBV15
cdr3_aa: CATSRVGFRANYGYTF
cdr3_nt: TGTGCCACCAGCAGAGTGGGCTTCAGGGCTAACTATGGCTACACCTTC

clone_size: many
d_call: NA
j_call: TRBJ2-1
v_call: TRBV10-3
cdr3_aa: CAISESLGSYNEQFF
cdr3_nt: TGTGCCATCAGTGAGTCCTTGGGCAGCTACAATGAGCAGTTCTTC

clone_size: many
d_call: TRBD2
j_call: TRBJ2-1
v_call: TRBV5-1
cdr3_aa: CASSTGLAGNEQFF
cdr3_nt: TGCGCCAGCAGCACGGGACTAGCGGGCAATGAGCAGTTCTTC

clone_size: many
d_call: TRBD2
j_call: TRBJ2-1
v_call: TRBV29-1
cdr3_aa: CSVQTVPSGRARTYNEQFF
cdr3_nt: TGCAGCGTCCAGACGGTCCCTAGCGGGAGGGCCCGGACCTACAATGAGCAGTTCTTC

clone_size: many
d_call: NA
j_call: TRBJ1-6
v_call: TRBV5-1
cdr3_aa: CASSLARRPNSPLHF
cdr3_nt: TGCGCCAGCAGCTTGGCCCGACGGCCGAATTCACCCCTCCACTTT

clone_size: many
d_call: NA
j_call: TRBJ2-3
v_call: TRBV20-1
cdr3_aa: CSAPPGSTDTQYF
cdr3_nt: TGCAGTGCTCCTCCCGGCAGCACAGATACGCAGTATTTT

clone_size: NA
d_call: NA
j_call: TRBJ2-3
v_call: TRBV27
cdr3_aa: CASGFPTDTQYF
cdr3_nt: TGTGCCAGCGGATTCCCCACAGATACGCAGTATTTT

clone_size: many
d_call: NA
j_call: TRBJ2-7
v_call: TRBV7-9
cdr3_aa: CASSFRSVRRDYEQYF
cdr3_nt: TGTGCCAGCAGCTTTCGATCAGTGAGGCGAGACTACGAGCAGTACTTC

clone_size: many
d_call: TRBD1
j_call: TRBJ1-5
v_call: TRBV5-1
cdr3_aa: CASSLGQGNSNQPQHF
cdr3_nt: TGCGCCAGCAGCTTGGGACAGGGTAATAGCAATCAGCCCCAGCATTTT